The clone carrying this T cell receptor (beta chain) was seen more than once but under ten times. Its matching antigen is unknown. This sample was taken from a study of a mutant IDH1 vaccine in newly diagnosed glioma. TCRdb keeps only in-frame clones here, not all; method: immunoSEQ multiplex PCR. The sample records 20,000 to 25,000 clones, roughly four fifths being singletons. As to time point: week 23, last vaccination. A 20-mer mutant IDH1 peptide at 300 ug was injected subcutaneously with topical imiquimod. In germline, CDR1 is LGHNT, CDR2 FRNRAP. The CDR3 spans 14 residues. Trimming took 6 bases from V and 13 from J; bases not matched to a gene: 11.

The source of this sequence is a man between 25 and 39 years old with glioma. Specimen: PBMCs, collected from a glioma patient whose treatment included an IDH1 peptide vaccine. The chain has TRBV12-5 and TRBJ2-1, with 11 nucleotides matching TRBD2. The CDR3 spells CASGIIAGGPGQFF. In DNA, the CDR3 is TGTGCTAGTGGAATAATAGCGGGAGGGCCAGGACAGTTCTTC. Full variable domain (remainder filled in from reference TRBV12-5 and TRBJ2-1): DARVTQTPRHKVTEMGQEVTMRCQPILGHNTVFWYRQTMMQGLELLAYFRNRAPLDDSGMPKDRFSAEMPDATLATLKIQPSEPRDSAVYFCASGIIAGGPGQFFGPGTRLTVL.